Shown below are 15 T cell receptor beta chains from a single sample sequenced in a study of blood T cells in healthy people across ages. Using a J-beta primer mix together with a sample-barcoded 5' primer, a second PCR was run for about 6 to 11 cycles. Each CDR3 protein gets one entry after TCRdb re-called the 5' RACE reads with MiXCR. The data hold hundreds of thousands of distinct CDR3 sequences, with 40% to 50% observed a single time. Sequenced input: blood. Source of these receptors: a man aged 60 to 69 in good health.

The J gene is TRBJ2-7, the V gene TRBV4-1, with TRBD1 matching 10 bases. Germline V gene data show CDR1 as MGHRA and CDR2 as YSYEKL. J was trimmed by 4 bases and V by 8 bases; bases with no gene match: 5. This CDR3 has 13 residues. CDR3 region: CASGQGGLYEQYF. The CDR3 coding sequence is TGCGCCAGCGGACAGGGGGGGCTTTACGAGCAGTACTTC.

This clonotype was detected only once. This chain joins TRBV20-1 and TRBJ2-5, with D perhaps TRBD1 or TRBD2 (7 bases each). Germline CDR1 DFQATT, CDR2 SNEGSKA (reference sequence). The CDR3 runs 12 residues. CDR3 nucleotides: TGCAGCGGGGAGGGGGCAGAAGAGACCCAGTACTTC. Its translation: CSGEGAEETQYF.

The chain uses TRBV5-1 and TRBJ2-2; D gene unclear. Looked up from germline, CDR1 is SGHRS and CDR2 is YFSETQ. V was shortened by 0 bases and J by 2 bases, with 8 bases between the two germline ends. This CDR3 spans 15 amino acids. This CDR3 is CASSLVGSNTGELFF. CDR3 coding DNA: TGCGCCAGCAGCTTGGTGGGAAGTAACACCGGGGAGCTGTTTTTT.

The rearrangement uses TRBV27 and TRBJ1-2; 9 bases fit TRBD1. This CDR3 spans 14 amino acids. Germline assignment: CDR1 MNHEY and CDR2 SMNVEV (reference sequence). V gave up 5 bases and J gave up 4 bases; unmatched junction bases: 5. The CDR3 sequence: CASSTGQGPYGYTF. In DNA, the CDR3 is TGTGCCAGCAGTACGGGACAGGGCCCCTATGGCTACACCTTC.

A few counts support this clonotype. This chain uses TRBV6-2 or TRBV6-3 with TRBJ2-1, with 13 nucleotides matching TRBD2. V trimming: 6 bases; J trimming: 4 bases; junction bases outside the gene matches: 9. From germline, CDR1 is MNHEY and CDR2 SVGEGT. The CDR3 spans 17 residues. In nucleotides, the CDR3 is TGTGCCAGCAGCGATACTAGCGGGGGGGTTAGTTACAATGAGCAGTTCTTC. Encoded protein: CASSDTSGGVSYNEQFF.

The J gene is TRBJ2-4, the V gene TRBV6-1, with 11 positions matching TRBD1. Near its end, the DNA agrees better with TRBJ2-7, so the J call may be wrong. CDR1 is MNHNS, CDR2 SASEGT, per germline. The CDR3 has 17 residues. Here the CDR3 reads CASRWTGGAKLTYEQYF. The CDR3 DNA follows: TGTGCCAGCAGATGGACAGGGGGCGCCAAATTAACCTACGAGCAGTACTTC.

The chain carries TRBV7-2 and TRBJ2-2; TRBD2 matches 9 bases. CDR1 and CDR2 (germline): SGHTA, FQGNSA. Trimming took 2 bases from V and 3 from J; bases not matched to a gene: 1. The CDR3 has 15 residues. The CDR3 nucleotides read TGTGCCAGCAGCTTAAGCGGGGGGTACACCGGGGAGCTGTTTTTT. As protein: CASSLSGGYTGELFF.

This clonotype came up a few times. V is TRBV6-5 and J is TRBJ1-2; 10 nucleotides align to TRBD1. Germline CDR1 MNHEY, CDR2 SVGAGI. V lost 7 bases, J lost 2 bases, and 10 bases stayed unmatched. The CDR3 is 16 residues long. The CDR3 DNA reads TGTGCCAGCACCCCTCAGCTGGGACAGGGGAACTATGGCTACACCTTC. This translates into CASTPQLGQGNYGYTF.

A few counts support this clonotype. The chain couples TRBV12-3 or TRBV12-4 to TRBJ2-5, with 7 bases aligning to TRBD2. V shed 1 base and J 2 bases; nucleotides not matched to a gene: 7. The CDR3 runs to 16 residues. CDR3 DNA sequence: TGTGCCAGCAGTTTAGGAGTCCGGGGGGTACAAGAGACCCAGTACTTC. Translated, it gives CASSLGVRGVQETQYF.

This clonotype has just a few counts. V usage is TRBV3-1 and J usage is TRBJ1-6; TRBD1 aligns across 8 bases. With 4 bases clipped from V and 9 bases from J, the junction kept 8 bases outside the gene matches. CDR1 is LGHDT and CDR2 is YNNKEL in the germline V gene (reference sequence). The CDR3 length is 15 residues. Here the CDR3 reads CASSRGQGGGSPLHF. The CDR3 DNA reads TGTGCCAGCAGCCGTGGACAGGGAGGAGGTTCACCCCTCCACTTT. Complete variable domain (other parts from reference TRBV3-1 and TRBJ1-6): DTAVSQTPKYLVTQMGNDKSIKCEQNLGHDTMYWYKQDSKKFLKIMFSYNNKELIINETVPNRFSPKSPDKAHLNLHINSLELGDSAVYFCASSRGQGGGSPLHFGNGTRLTVT.

This chain uses TRBV25-1 with TRBJ2-1; 7 nucleotides agree with TRBD2. The trim removed 1 base at V and 4 bases at J, leaving 10 bases unmatched. Germline CDR1 reads MGHDK; CDR2 reads SYGVNS. The CDR3 extends over 17 amino acids. DNA for the CDR3: TGTGCCAGCAGTGAATTATTACTAGCCGGGGGGTACAATGAGCAGTTCTTC. Translated: CASSELLLAGGYNEQFF.

The rearrangement uses TRBV4-1 and TRBJ2-3, with 8 bases identical to TRBD2. The CDR3 runs 16 residues. Per the germline V gene, CDR1 is MGHRA and CDR2 is YSYEKL. V trimming: 1 base; J trimming: 2 bases; junction bases outside the gene matches: 5. CDR3 amino acids: CASSQAGGVPTDTQYF. The CDR3 DNA is TGCGCCAGCAGCCAAGCCGGGGGGGTCCCCACAGATACGCAGTATTTT.

The chain has TRBV4-1 and TRBJ2-7; TRBD1 agrees at 8 bases. V gave up 6 bases and J gave up 2 bases; unmatched junction bases: 6. Looked up from germline, CDR1 is MGHRA and CDR2 is YSYEKL. The CDR3 is 14 residues long. The CDR3 coding sequence is TGCGCCAGCAGTCGACAGGGACAGGCCTACGAGCAGTACTTC. Encoded protein: CASSRQGQAYEQYF.

This rearrangement joins TRBV7-2 to TRBJ1-2, with D perhaps matching TRBD1 (5 bases). The germline gives CDR1 SGHTA, CDR2 FQGNSA. The CDR3 spans 17 residues. V lost 2 bases and J lost 2, with 18 bases in between. The CDR3 is CASSLWVGAILNYGYTF. The CDR3 nucleotides read TGTGCCAGCAGCTTATGGGTAGGGGCTATCCTGAACTATGGCTACACCTTC. The complete variable domain, with remaining parts taken from reference TRBV7-2 and TRBJ1-2, reads GAGVSQSPSNKVTEKGKDVELRCDPISGHTALYWYRQSLGQGLEFLIYFQGNSAPDKSGLPSDRFSAERTGGSVSTLTIQRTQQEDSAVYLCASSLWVGAILNYGYTFGSGTRLTVV.

The rearrangement links TRBV2 to TRBJ1-5; D ambiguous. The germline CDR1 and CDR2 sequences are SNHLY and FYNNEI. CDR3 length equals 13 residues. Between the trimmed V and J ends, which lost 3 bases and 4 bases, there was a span of 7 bases. The CDR3 loop reads CASSEIGNQPQHF. The DNA for the CDR3 is TGTGCCAGCAGTGAGATAGGTAATCAGCCCCAGCATTTT.